These 2 T cell receptor beta chains were sequenced from one sample in a study of cytomegalovirus exposure and HLA in healthy donors. The method was immunoSEQ multiplex PCR; TCRdb's version includes in-frame clones alone and lacks a portion of them. This table holds 200,000 or so clones, about 86% found once. The specimen sequenced was PBMCs. Receptors originate from a woman under 30 in good health and CMV-seronegative.

The chain couples TRBV23-1 to TRBJ2-7; D is perhaps TRBD1 (6 bases). TRBV23-1 is reported as an ORF; its role is uncertain. CDR3 length: 15 residues. Trimming took off 3 bases at V and 1 base at J, with 13 bases between the two ends. The CDR3 spells CASSHGGRASYEQYF. The CDR3 nucleotides read TGCGCCAGCAGTCATGGGGGCAGGGCTTCCTACGAGCAGTACTTC.

The chain has TRBV6-1 and TRBJ1-4, with TRBD1 matching 8 bases. The CDR3 runs to 16 residues. Germline values: CDR1 MNHNS, CDR2 SASEGT. Unmatched junction bases numbered 8, after V lost 2 bases and J lost 6 bases. In DNA form, the CDR3 reads TGTGCCAGCAGTGAATCGGGCGGACAGGGCGATGAAAAACTGTTTTTT. As protein: CASSESGGQGDEKLFF.